The rows below give T cell receptor beta chains drawn from one sample of a study of OX40 agonist ivuxolimab in advanced cancers. Profiled with immunoSEQ multiplex PCR; TCRdb holds only in-frame clones, not every one. The table lists approximately 88,000 clones, about 88% of them singletons, with around 0.7% in the top ten. Sequences were derived from CD4+ or CD8+ T cells sorted from blood, sampled in a trial of the OX40 agonist ivuxolimab. The origin of the receptors is an adult with an advanced solid tumor such as melanoma, head and neck, liver or kidney cancer. The CDR3 runs from the conserved cysteine through the conserved F or W. The D gene is left open where the match is weak. Part of the rows lack a size; the others show once, few, many or a class for expanded clones.

>TRBJ1-3|-|14|-|TRBV19
TGTGCCAGTAGTGGGACAAGGACTGGAAACACCATATATTTT
CASSGTRTGNTIYF
>TRBJ1-1|TRBD1|14|-|TRBV5-8
TGTGCCAGCAGCTTTGCCGGGACAGGGGCTGAAGCTTTCTTT
CASSFAGTGAEAFF
>TRBJ1-2|-|15|-|TRBV7-9
TGTGCCAGCAGCTTAGCGCCGGCAGACCTTCATGGCTACACCTTC
CASSLAPADLHGYTF
>TRBJ2-3|-|15|-|TRBV14
TGTGCCAGCAGCCTTTCCGGAGGGAGCACAGATACGCAGTATTTT
CASSLSGGSTDTQYF
>TRBJ2-5|-|14|-|TRBV6-6
TGTGCCAGCAGTTACGGAACAGCTCAAGAGACCCAGTACTTC
CASSYGTAQETQYF
>TRBJ1-5|TRBD1|15|-|TRBV19
TGTGCCAGTAGTCTACAGGGGGCTGGCAATCAGCCCCAGCATTTT
CASSLQGAGNQPQHF
>TRBJ2-1|-|18|-|TRBV4-3
TGCGCCAGCAGCCAAGATTACCCTATCCCAAGCTCCTACAATGAGCAGTTCTTC
CASSQDYPIPSSYNEQFF
>TRBJ1-5|-|12|-|TRBV5-8
TGTGCCAGCAGCTTGGTCCCTCGGCCCCAGCATTTT
CASSLVPRPQHF
>TRBJ2-7|TRBD1|21|once|TRBV18
TGTGCCAGCTCACCCGGGACAGGGGGTTACGGACCCGGGACGAAAGCCTACGAGCAGTACTTC
CASSPGTGGYGPGTKAYEQYF
>TRBJ1-5|TRBD1|20|-|TRBV19
TGTGCCAGTAGCCACCGGACAGGGGGCGTTGGGTCGTATGGCAATCAGCCCCAGCATTTT
CASSHRTGGVGSYGNQPQHF
>TRBJ2-3|-|13|-|TRBV6-1
TGTGCCAGCGGACAAGTTAGCACAGATACGCAGTATTTT
CASGQVSTDTQYF
>TRBJ2-3|-|11|-|TRBV5-1
TGCGCCAGCAGCTTTGGAGATACGCAGTATTTT
CASSFGDTQYF
>TRBJ2-3|TRBD1|16|-|TRBV15
TGTGCCACCAGCGCCAAATCGACAGGGGCGGCAGATACGCAGTATTTT
CATSAKSTGAADTQYF
>TRBJ1-1|-|13|-|TRBV14
TGTGCCAGCAGCCAAAATAGGAACACTGAAGCTTTCTTT
CASSQNRNTEAFF